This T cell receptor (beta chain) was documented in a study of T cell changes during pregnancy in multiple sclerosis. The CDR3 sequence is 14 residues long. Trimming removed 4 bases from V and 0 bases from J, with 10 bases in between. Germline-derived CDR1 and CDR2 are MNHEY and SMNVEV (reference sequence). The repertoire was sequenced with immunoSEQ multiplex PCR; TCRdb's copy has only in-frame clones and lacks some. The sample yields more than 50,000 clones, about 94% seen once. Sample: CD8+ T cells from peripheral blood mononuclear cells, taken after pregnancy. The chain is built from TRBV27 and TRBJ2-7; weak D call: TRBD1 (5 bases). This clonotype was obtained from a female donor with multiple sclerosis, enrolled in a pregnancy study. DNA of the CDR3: TGTGCCAGCAGTTCAGGGCTAGACTCCTACGAGCAGTACTTC. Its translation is CASSSGLDSYEQYF.